The next 8 T cell receptor beta chains were all read from a single sample in a study of T-cell memory formation after mild COVID-19. Using its own MiXCR run on the 5' RACE reads, TCRdb lists one record per CDR3 protein. The sample shows about 150,000 distinct CDR3 sequences, approximately 25% of them seen only once. Sequenced material: PBMCs or a T cell subset sorted from them (not recorded which). These receptors came from an adult woman who had mild COVID-19 (a few samples of this study predate the infection). Cell type and time point are not known.

J is TRBJ1-1 and V is TRBV15; D is undetermined. Germline values: CDR1 LNHNV, CDR2 YYDKDF (reference sequence). V dropped 8 bases and J dropped 1 base, with 14 bases sitting between them. The CDR3 has 14 residues. In DNA, the CDR3 is TGTGCCACCGGGATAACACTTGGGAACACTGAAGCTTTCTTT. Protein product: CATGITLGNTEAFF.

CDR3 bases: TGCGCCAGCAGCCGAGAGCACACAGGGGTACTCGGCTATGGCTACACCTTC. This translates into CASSREHTGVLGYGYTF. The chain carries TRBV4-1 and TRBJ1-2, with TRBD1 matching over 7 bases. The V segment lost 4 bases and the J segment 4 bases; nucleotides outside the gene matches: 15. Germline assignment: CDR1 MGHRA and CDR2 YSYEKL. CDR3 size: 17 residues.

This clonotype was seen more than once but under ten times. V gene TRBV5-6 combines with J gene TRBJ1-5; 9 bases are shared with TRBD1. The CDR3 length is 15 residues. Unmatched junction bases numbered 6, after V lost 1 base and J lost 7 bases. CDR1 SGHDT and CDR2 YYEEEE come from the germline V gene. CDR3: CASSLSGTGSQPQHF. The CDR3 nucleotides read TGTGCCAGCAGCTTGAGTGGGACAGGGAGCCAGCCCCAGCATTTT.

This sequence joins TRBV11-2 and TRBJ2-1; D is uncertain. Germline lookup yields CDR1 SGHAT and CDR2 FQNNGV. V lost 0 bases to trimming and J lost 10 bases, with 7 bases between them. The CDR3 covers 12 residues. CDR3 residues: CASSLENGEQFF. CDR3 nucleotides: TGTGCCAGCAGCTTAGAGAACGGAGAGCAGTTCTTC.

This clonotype was seen a handful of times. The chain couples TRBV5-1 to TRBJ1-1; possibly TRBD1 for D (6 bases). Trimming stripped 4 bases from V and 2 bases from J, with 12 bases between. The CDR3 runs 14 residues. Germline CDR1 reads SGHRS; CDR2 reads YFSETQ. The CDR3 protein is CASSELGGNTEAFF. Here the CDR3 DNA reads TGCGCCAGCAGCGAGTTAGGGGGAAACACTGAAGCTTTCTTT.

This clonotype has more than one count but fewer than ten. V is TRBV20-1 and J is TRBJ2-7; TRBD2 matches at 13 bases. The V and J ends lost 2 bases and 4 bases, in that order; junction bases with no gene match: 5. The CDR3 consists of 15 residues. The germline CDR1 and CDR2 sequences are DFQATT and SNEGSKA (reference sequence). The CDR3 region has the DNA TGCAGTGCTAGATTACTAGCGGGAGGGGAGTACGAGCAGTACTTC. Its translation is CSARLLAGGEYEQYF.

The chain has TRBV7-9 and TRBJ1-4, with D perhaps TRBD1 (5 bases). The V end lost 2 bases, the J end lost 3 bases, and 19 bases lay between the germline ends. The CDR3 runs to 18 residues. The germline gives CDR1 SEHNR, CDR2 FQNEAQ (reference sequence). The CDR3 region is CASSLRWQGGTSNEKLFF. The CDR3, as DNA: TGTGCCAGCAGCTTAAGGTGGCAGGGTGGTACTTCTAATGAAAAACTGTTTTTT.

The sample holds a few counts of this clonotype. The chain is built from TRBV3-1 and TRBJ2-5, with 16 bases lining up with TRBD2. With 4 bases clipped from V and 5 bases from J, the junction kept 10 bases outside the gene matches. The germline V gene has CDR1 LGHDT and CDR2 YNNKEL (reference sequence). The CDR3 contains 18 residues. CDR3 amino acids: CASSPGLAGGEGMETQYF. For the CDR3, the DNA is TGTGCCAGCAGCCCGGGACTAGCGGGAGGGGAGGGTATGGAGACCCAGTACTTC.